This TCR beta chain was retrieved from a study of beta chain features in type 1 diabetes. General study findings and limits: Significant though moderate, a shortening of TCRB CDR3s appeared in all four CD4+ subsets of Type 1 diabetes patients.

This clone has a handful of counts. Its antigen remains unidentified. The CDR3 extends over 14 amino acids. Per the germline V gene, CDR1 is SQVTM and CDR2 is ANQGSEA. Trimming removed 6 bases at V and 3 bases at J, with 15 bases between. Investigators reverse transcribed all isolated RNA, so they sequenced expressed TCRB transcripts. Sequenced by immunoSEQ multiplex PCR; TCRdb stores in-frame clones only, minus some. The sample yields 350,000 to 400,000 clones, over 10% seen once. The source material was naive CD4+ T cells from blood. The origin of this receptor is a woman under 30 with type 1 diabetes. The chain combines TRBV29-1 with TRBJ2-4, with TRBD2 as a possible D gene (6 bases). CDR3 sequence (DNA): TGCAGCGTGGGGGTTCAGGGAGGCAAAAACATTCAGTACTTC. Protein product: CSVGVQGGKNIQYF.